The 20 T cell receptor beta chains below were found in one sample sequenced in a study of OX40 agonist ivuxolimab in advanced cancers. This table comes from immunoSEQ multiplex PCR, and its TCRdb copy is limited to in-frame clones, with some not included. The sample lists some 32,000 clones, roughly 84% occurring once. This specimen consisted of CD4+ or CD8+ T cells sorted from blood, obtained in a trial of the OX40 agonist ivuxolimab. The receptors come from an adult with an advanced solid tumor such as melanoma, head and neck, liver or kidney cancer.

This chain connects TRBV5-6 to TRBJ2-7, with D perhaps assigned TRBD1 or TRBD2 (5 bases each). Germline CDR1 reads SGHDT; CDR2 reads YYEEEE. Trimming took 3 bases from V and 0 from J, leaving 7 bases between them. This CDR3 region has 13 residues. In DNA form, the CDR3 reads TGTGCCAGCAGCTGGGGGAACTCCTACGAGCAGTACTTC. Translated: CASSWGNSYEQYF. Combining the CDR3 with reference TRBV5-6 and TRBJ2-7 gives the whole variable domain DAGVTQSPTHLIKTRGQQVTLRCSPKSGHDTVSWYQQALGQGPQFIFQYYEEEERQRGNFPDRFSGHQFPNYSSELNVNALLLGDSALYLCASSWGNSYEQYFGPGTRLTVT.

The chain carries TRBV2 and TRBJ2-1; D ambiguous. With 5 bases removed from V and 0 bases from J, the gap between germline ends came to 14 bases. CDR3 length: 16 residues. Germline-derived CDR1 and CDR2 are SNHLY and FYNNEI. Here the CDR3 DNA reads TGTGCCAGCAGTACCCCCTTGGGCGGCTCCTACAATGAGCAGTTCTTC. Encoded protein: CASSTPLGGSYNEQFF.

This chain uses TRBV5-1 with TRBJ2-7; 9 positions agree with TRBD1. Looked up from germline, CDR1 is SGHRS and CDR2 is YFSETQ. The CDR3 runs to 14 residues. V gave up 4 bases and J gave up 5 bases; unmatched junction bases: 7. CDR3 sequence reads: CASSTGQGSDEQYF. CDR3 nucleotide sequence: TGCGCCAGCAGCACTGGACAGGGGAGCGACGAGCAGTACTTC.

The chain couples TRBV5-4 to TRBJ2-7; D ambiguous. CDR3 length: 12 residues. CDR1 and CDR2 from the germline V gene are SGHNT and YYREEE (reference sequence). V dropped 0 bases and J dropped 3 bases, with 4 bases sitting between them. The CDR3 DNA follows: TGTGCCAGCAGCTTGGAAGGCTACGAGCAGTACTTC. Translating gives CASSLEGYEQYF.

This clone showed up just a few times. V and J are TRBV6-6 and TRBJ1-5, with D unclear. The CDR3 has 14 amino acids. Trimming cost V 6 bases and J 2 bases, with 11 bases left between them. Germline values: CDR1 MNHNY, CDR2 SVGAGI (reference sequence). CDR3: CASRPGPGNQPQHF. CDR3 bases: TGTGCCAGCAGACCCGGACCGGGCAATCAGCCCCAGCATTTT.

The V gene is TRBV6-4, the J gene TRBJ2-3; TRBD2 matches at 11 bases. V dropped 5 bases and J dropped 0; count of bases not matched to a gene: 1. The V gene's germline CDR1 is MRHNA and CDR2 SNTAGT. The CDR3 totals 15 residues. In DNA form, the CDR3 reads TGTGCCAGCAGTACTAGCGGGGGAAGCACAGATACGCAGTATTTT. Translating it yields CASSTSGGSTDTQYF.

The CDR3 sequence: CASSQVGTTTEQYF. For the CDR3, the DNA is TGTGCCAGCAGCCAAGTTGGGACGACGACCGAGCAGTACTTC. The chain is built from TRBV4-2 and TRBJ2-7; possibly TRBD1 or TRBD2 for D (5 bases each). Germline loops: CDR1 LGHNA, CDR2 YNFKEQ. V was clipped by 1 base and J by 6 bases, with 13 bases between them. This CDR3 contains 14 residues.

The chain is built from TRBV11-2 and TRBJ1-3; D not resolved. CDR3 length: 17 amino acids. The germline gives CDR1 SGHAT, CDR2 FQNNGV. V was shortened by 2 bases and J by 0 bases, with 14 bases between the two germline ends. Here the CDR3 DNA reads TGTGCCAGCAGCTTATTCTCGTACCCAAGCTCTGGAAACACCATATATTTT. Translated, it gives CASSLFSYPSSGNTIYF.

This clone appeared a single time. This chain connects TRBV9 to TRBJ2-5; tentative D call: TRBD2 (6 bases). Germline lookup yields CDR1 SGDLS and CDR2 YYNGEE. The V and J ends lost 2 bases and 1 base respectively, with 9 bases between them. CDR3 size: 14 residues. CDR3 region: CASSVSGLQETQYF. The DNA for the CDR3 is TGTGCCAGCAGCGTGTCGGGACTCCAAGAGACCCAGTACTTC.

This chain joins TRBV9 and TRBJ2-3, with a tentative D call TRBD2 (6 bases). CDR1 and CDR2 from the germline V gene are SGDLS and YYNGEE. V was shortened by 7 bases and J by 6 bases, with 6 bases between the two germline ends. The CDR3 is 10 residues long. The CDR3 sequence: CASGGDTQYF. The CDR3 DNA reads TGTGCCAGCGGGGGGGATACGCAGTATTTT.

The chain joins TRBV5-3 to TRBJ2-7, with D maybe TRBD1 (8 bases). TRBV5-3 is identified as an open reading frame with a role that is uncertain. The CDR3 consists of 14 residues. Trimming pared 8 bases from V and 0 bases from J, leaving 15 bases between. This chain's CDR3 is CASSGTGLSYEQYF. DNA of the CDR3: TGTGCCAGCAGCGGGACAGGCCTCTCCTACGAGCAGTACTTC.

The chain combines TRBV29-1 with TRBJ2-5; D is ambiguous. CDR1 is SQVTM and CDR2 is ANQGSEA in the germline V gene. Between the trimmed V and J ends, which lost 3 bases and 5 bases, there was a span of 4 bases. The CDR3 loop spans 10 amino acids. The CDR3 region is CSVEGETQYF. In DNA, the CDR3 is TGCAGCGTTGAGGGGGAGACCCAGTACTTC.

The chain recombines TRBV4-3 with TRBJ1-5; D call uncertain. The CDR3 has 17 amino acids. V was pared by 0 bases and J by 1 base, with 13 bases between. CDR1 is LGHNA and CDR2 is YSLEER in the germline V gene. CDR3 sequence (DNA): TGCGCCAGCAGCCAAGAAAGTTCAGTTTACAGCAATCAGCCCCAGCATTTT. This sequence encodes CASSQESSVYSNQPQHF.

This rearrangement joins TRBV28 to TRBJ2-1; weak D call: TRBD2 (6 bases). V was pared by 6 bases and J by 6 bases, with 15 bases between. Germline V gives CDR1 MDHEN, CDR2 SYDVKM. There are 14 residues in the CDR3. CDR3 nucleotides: TGTGCCAGCAGCTCCCGCTTCGGGAGCAATGAGCAGTTCTTC. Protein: CASSSRFGSNEQFF.

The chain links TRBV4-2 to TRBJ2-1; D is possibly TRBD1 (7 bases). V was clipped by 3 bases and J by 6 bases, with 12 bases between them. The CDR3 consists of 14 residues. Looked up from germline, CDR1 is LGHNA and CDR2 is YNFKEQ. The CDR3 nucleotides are TGTGCCAGCAGCCACCCCCAGGGGGGCAATGAGCAGTTCTTC. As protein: CASSHPQGGNEQFF.

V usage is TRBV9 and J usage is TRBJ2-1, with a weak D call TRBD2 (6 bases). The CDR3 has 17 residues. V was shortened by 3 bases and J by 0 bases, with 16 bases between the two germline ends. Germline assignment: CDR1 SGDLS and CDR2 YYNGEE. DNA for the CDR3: TGTGCCAGCAGCGAAAGGCGGGGCTCAAGCTCCTACAATGAGCAGTTCTTC. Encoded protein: CASSERRGSSSYNEQFF.

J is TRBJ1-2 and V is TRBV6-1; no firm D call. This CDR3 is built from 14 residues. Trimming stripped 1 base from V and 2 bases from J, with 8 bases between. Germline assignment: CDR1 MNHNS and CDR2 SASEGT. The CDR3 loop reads CASSEVRQNYGYTF. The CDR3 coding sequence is TGTGCCAGCAGTGAAGTCCGGCAGAACTATGGCTACACCTTC.

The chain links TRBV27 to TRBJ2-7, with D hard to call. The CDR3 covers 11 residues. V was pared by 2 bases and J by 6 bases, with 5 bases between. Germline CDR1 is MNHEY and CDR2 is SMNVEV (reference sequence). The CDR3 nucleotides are TGTGCCAGCAGTTTAGGTACCGAGCAGTACTTC. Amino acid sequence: CASSLGTEQYF.

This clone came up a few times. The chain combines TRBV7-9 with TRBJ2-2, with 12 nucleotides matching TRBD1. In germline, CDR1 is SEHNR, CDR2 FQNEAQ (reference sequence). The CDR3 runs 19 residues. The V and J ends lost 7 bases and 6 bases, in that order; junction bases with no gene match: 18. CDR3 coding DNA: TGTGCCAGCATAGACGGGGACAGGGGGCGCGTTTCGTGGGCCGGGGAGCTGTTTTTT. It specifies CASIDGDRGRVSWAGELFF.

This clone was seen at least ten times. This CDR3 reads CASRPNLGGASYEQYF. CDR3 nucleotide sequence: TGTGCCAGCAGGCCGAACTTAGGGGGGGCTTCCTACGAGCAGTACTTC. This chain uses TRBV11-2 with TRBJ2-7; TRBD2 is a possible D gene (7 bases). The V end was cut by 6 bases, the J end by 1 base, with 19 bases between. Looked up from germline, CDR1 is SGHAT and CDR2 is FQNNGV. The CDR3 contains 16 residues.